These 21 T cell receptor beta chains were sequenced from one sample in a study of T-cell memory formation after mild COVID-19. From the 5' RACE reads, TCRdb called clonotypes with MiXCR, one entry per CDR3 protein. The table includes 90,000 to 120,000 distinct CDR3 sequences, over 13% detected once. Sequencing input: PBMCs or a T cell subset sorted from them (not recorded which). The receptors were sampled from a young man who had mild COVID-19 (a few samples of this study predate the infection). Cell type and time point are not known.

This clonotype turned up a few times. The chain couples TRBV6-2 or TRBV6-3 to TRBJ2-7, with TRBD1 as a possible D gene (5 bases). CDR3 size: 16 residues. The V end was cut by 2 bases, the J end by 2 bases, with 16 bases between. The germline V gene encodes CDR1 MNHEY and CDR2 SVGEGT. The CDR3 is CASSYPLVGLPYEQYF. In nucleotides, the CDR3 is TGTGCCAGCAGTTACCCCCTTGTGGGGCTACCCTACGAGCAGTACTTC.

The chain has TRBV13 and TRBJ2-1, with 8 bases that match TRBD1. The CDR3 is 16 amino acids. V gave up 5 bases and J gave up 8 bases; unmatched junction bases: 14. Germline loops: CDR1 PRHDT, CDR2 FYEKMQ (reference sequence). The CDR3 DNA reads TGTGCCAGCAGCCCTCCCCAGGGGGCGCTTCGCTATGAGCAGTTCTTC. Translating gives CASSPPQGALRYEQFF.

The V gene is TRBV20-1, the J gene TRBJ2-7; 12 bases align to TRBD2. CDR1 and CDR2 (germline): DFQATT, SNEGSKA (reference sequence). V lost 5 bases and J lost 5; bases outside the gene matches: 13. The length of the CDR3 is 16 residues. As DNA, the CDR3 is TGCAGTGCTCCCGGACTAGCGGGAAGCCGTAGGGACGAGCAGTACTTC. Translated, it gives CSAPGLAGSRRDEQYF.

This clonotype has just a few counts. This chain's CDR3 is CASSSLLFKGNEKLFF. Here the CDR3 DNA reads TGTGCCAGCAGCTCCCTCCTTTTCAAGGGGAATGAAAAACTGTTTTTT. The gene calls are TRBV5-5 and TRBJ1-4, with D possibly matching TRBD1 (5 bases). Germline V CDR1 and CDR2: SGHKS, YYEKEE (reference sequence). Deletions cut 3 bases from V and 5 bases from J, with 17 bases between. This CDR3 is built from 16 residues.

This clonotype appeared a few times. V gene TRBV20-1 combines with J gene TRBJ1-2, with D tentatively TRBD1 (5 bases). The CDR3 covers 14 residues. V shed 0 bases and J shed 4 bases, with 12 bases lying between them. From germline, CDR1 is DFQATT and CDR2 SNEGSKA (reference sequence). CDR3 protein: CSAREGRTGYGYTF. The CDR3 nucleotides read TGCAGTGCTAGAGAGGGGCGAACTGGCTATGGCTACACCTTC.

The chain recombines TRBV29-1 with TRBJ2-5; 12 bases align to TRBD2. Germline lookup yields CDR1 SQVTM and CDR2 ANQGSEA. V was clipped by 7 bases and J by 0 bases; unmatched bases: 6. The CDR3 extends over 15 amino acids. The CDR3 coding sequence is TGCAGCGCCCCGAGACTAGCGGGGGACCAAGAGACCCAGTACTTC. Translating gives CSAPRLAGDQETQYF. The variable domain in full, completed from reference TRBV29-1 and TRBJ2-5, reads SAVISQKPSRDICQRGTSLTIQCQVDSQVTMMFWYRQQPGQSLTLIATANQGSEATYESGFVIDKFPISRPNLTFSTLTVSNMSPEDSSIYLCSAPRLAGDQETQYFGPGTRLLVL.

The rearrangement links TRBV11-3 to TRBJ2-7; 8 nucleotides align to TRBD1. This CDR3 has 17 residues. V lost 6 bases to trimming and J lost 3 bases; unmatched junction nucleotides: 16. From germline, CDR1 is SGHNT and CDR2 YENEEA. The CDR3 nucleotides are TGTGCCAGCAGAGGCAACCATGAGACAGGGGATCTCTACGAGCAGTACGTC. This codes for CASRGNHETGDLYEQYV.

DNA for the CDR3: TGTGCCAGCACCCCGGGGACCTACAATGAGCAGTTCTTC. Translation: CASTPGTYNEQFF. V usage is TRBV12-3 or TRBV12-4 and J usage is TRBJ2-1, with TRBD2 as a possible D gene (5 bases). CDR3 length: 13 residues. V was clipped by 7 bases and J by 2 bases, with 9 bases between them.

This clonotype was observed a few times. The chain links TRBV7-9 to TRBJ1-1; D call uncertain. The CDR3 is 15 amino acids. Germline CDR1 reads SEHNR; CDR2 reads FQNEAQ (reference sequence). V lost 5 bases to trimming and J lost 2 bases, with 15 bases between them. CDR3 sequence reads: CASSSFETGNTEAFF. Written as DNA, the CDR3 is TGTGCCAGCAGCAGCTTCGAAACGGGAAACACTGAAGCTTTCTTT.

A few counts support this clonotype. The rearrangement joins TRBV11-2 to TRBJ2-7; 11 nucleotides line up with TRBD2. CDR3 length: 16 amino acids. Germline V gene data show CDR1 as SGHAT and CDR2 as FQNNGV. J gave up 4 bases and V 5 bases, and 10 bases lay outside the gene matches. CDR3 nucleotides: TGTGCCAGCAGCCCAGCCCCGGGACTAGCGGATTACGAGCAGTACTTC. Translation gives CASSPAPGLADYEQYF.

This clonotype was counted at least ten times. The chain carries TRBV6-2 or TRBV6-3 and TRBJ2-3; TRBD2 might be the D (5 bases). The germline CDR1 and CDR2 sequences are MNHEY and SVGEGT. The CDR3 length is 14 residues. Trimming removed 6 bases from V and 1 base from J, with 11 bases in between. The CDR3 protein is CASRGVLGTDTQYF. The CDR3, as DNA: TGTGCCAGCAGGGGAGTATTAGGCACAGATACGCAGTATTTT.

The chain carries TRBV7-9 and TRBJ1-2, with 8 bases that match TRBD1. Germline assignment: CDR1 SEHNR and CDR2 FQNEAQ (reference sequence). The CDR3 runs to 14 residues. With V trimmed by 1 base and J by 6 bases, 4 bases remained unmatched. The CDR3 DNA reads TGTGCCAGCAGCTTAGGGACAGGGATCAATGGCTACACCTTC. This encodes CASSLGTGINGYTF.

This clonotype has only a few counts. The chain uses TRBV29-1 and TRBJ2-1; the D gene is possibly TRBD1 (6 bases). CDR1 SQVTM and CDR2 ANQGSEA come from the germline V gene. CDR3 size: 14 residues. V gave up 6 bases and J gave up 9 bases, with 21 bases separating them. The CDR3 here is CSVEYTGIETEQFF. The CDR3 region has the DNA TGCAGCGTGGAATATACAGGGATTGAGACTGAGCAGTTCTTC.

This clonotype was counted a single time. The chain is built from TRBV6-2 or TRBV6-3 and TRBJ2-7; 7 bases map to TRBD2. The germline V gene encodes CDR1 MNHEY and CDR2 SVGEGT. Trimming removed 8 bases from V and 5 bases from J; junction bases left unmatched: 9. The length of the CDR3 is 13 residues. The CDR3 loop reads CASRRASGDEQYF. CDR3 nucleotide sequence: TGTGCCAGCCGGCGGGCTAGCGGAGACGAGCAGTACTTC.

The CDR3 DNA reads TGTGCCAGCAGCTCGGGACAGGGGCTCGATGAGCAGTTCTTC. Its translation: CASSSGQGLDEQFF. The V gene is TRBV7-9, the J gene TRBJ2-1, with TRBD1 matching 10 bases. Germline CDR1 is SEHNR and CDR2 is FQNEAQ (reference sequence). CDR3 length: 14 residues. V dropped 4 bases and J dropped 8; count of bases not matched to a gene: 5.

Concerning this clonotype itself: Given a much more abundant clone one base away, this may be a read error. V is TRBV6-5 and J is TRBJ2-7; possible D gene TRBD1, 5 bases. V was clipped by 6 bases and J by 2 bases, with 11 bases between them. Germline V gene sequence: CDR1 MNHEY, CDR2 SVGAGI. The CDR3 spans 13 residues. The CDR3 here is CASSPDTTYEQYF. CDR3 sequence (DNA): TGTGCCAGCAGCCCGGACACAACCTACGAGCAGTACTTC.

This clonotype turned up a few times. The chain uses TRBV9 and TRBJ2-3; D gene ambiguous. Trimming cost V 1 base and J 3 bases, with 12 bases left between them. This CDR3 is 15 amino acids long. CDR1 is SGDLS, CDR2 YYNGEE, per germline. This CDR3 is CASSVFGTGTDTQYF. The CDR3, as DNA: TGTGCCAGCAGCGTATTTGGAACTGGAACAGATACGCAGTATTTT.

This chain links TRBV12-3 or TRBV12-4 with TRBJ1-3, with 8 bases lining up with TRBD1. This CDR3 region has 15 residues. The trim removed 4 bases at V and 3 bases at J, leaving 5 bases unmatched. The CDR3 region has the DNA TGTGCCAGCAGTTCAGGACAGGGTGGTGGAAACACCATATATTTT. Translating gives CASSSGQGGGNTIYF.

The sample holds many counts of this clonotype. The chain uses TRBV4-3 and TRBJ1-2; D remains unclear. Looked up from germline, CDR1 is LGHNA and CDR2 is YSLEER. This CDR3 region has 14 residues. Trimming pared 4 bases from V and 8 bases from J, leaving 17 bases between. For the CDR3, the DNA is TGCGCCAGCAGCCGACACGGGGTCCATGGAGGCTACACCTTC. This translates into CASSRHGVHGGYTF.

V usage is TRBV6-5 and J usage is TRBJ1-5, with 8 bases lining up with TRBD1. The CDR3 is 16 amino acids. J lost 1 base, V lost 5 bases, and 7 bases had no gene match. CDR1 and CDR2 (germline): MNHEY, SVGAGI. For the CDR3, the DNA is TGTGCCAGCAGTCAAACAGGGGGGGAGAGCAATCAGCCCCAGCATTTT. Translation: CASSQTGGESNQPQHF.

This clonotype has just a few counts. CDR3 nucleotides: TGTGCCAGCACTTCCGAGCGGGGGCCCTACAATGAGCAGTTCTTC. It encodes CASTSERGPYNEQFF. The chain has TRBV12-3 or TRBV12-4 and TRBJ2-1, with 8 nucleotides matching TRBD2. The J segment lost 2 bases and the V segment lost 7 bases, leaving 7 bases of the junction unmatched. The length of the CDR3 is 15 residues.